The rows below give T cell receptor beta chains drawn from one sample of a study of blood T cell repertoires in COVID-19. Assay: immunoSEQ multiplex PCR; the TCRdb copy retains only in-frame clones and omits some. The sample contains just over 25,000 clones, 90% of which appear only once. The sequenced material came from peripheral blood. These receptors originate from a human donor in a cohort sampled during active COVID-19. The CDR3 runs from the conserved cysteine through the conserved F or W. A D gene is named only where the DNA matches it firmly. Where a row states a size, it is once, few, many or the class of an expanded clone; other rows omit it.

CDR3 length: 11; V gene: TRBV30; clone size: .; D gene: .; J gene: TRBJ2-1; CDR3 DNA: TGTGCCTGGAGTGTACGGGATGAGCAGTTCTTC; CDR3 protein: CAWSVRDEQFF
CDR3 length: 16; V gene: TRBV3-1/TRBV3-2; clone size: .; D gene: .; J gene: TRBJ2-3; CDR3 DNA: TGTGCCAGCAGCCAAGATCGGTCTCTCTCCGGAGATACGCAGTATTTT; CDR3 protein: CASSQDRSLSGDTQYF
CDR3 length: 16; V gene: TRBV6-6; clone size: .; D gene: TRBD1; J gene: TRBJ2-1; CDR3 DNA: TGTGCCAGCAGTTACCCTGGACAGGGGGCTGGAAATGAGCAGTTCTTC; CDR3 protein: CASSYPGQGAGNEQFF
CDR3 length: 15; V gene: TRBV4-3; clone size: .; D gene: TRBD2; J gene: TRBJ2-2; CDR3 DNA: TGCGCCAGCAGCCTAGCGGGAGTGAGGACCGGGGAGCTGTTTTTT; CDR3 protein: CASSLAGVRTGELFF
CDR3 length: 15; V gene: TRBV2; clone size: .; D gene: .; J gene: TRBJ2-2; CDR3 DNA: TGTGCCAGCAGTGAGGCGGCAGCACCCACCGGGGAGCTGTTTTTT; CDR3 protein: CASSEAAAPTGELFF
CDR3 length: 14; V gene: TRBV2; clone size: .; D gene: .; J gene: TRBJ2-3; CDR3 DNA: TGTGCCAGCAGCCCGGAGGGAGGCACAGATACGCAGTATTTT; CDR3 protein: CASSPEGGTDTQYF
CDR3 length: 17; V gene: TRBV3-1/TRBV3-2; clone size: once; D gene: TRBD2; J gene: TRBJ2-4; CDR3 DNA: TGTGCCAGCAGCCCCGGACTAGCGGGGGGAGCCAAAAACATTCAGTACTTC; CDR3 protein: CASSPGLAGGAKNIQYF
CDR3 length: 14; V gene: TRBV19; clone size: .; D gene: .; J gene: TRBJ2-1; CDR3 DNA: TGTGCCAGTAGTATAGCAGGACAGTTCGGTGAGCAGTTCTTC; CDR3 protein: CASSIAGQFGEQFF
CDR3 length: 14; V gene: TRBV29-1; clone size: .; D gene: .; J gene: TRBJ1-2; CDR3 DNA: TGCAGCGTTGATATTTCGGGGGTTGGCTATGGCTACACCTTC; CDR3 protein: CSVDISGVGYGYTF
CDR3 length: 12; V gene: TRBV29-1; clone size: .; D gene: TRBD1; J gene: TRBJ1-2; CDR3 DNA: TGCAGCGTTGGACAGGGAATCGGAGGCTACACCTTC; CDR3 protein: CSVGQGIGGYTF
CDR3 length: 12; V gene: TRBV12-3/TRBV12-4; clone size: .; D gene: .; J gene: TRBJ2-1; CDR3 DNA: TGTGCCAGCAGTCGCAACAACAATGAGCAGTTCTTC; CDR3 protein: CASSRNNNEQFF
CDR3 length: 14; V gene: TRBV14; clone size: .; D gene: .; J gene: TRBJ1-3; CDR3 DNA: TGTGCCAGCAGCCAAGGACAGCTCCGAAACACCATATATTTT; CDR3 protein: CASSQGQLRNTIYF
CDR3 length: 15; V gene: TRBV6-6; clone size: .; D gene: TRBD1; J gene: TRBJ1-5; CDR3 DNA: TGTGCCAGCAGTGCCAGGGGGGACAGCAATCAGCCCCAGCATTTT; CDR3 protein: CASSARGDSNQPQHF
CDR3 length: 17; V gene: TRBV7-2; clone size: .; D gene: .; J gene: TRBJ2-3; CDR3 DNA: TGTGCCAGCAGCCAGGGGCCGATCGTCGGTATTTCAGATACGCAGTATTTT; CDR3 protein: CASSQGPIVGISDTQYF
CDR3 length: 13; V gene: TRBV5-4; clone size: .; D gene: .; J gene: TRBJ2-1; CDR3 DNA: TGTGCCAGCGCCTCTGTCCCGGGATCTGAGCAGTTCTTC; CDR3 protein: CASASVPGSEQFF
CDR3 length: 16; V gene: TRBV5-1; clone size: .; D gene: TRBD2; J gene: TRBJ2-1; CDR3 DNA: TGCGCCAGCAGCTCCCTTAGCGGGAGCTCCTACAATGAGCAGTTCTTC; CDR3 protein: CASSSLSGSSYNEQFF
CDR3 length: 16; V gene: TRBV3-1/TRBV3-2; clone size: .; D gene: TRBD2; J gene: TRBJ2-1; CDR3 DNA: TGTGCCAGCAGCCAAGATTCGGGGGGGTCCTACAATGAGCAGTTCTTC; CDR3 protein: CASSQDSGGSYNEQFF
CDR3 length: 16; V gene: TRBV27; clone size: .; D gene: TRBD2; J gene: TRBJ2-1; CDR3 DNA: TGTGCCAGCAGTCCTCTTCCTAGCGGGAGCCCCAATGAGCAGTTCTTC; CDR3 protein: CASSPLPSGSPNEQFF
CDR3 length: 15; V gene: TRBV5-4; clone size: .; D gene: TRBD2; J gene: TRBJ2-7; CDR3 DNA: TGTGCCAGCAGCTCGACTAGCGGGAGTATTTACGAGCAGTACTTC; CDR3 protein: CASSSTSGSIYEQYF
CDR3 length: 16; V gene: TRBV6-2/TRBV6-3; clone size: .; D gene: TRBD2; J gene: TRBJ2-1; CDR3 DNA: TGTGCCAGCAGTCTCGGACTAGCGGGAGTGTTTAATGAGCAGTTCTTC; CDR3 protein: CASSLGLAGVFNEQFF
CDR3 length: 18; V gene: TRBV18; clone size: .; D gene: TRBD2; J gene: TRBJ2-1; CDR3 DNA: TGTGCCAGCTCACGGGGAACTAGCGGGGGGAGCTCCTACAATGAGCAGTTCTTC; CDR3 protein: CASSRGTSGGSSYNEQFF
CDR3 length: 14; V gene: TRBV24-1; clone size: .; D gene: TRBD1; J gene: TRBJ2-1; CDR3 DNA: TGTGCCACCAGTGATCCGGGACAGGGGAGTGAGCAGTTCTTC; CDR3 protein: CATSDPGQGSEQFF
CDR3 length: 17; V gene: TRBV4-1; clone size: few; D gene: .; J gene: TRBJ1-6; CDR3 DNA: TGCGCCAGCAGCCACCCCCGTATTCCTAGAGAGAATTCACCCCTCCACTTT; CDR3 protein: CASSHPRIPRENSPLHF
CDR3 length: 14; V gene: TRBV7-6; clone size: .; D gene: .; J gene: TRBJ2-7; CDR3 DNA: TGTGCCAGCAGCTTAAGTAACGGAGCCTACGAGCAGTACTTC; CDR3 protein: CASSLSNGAYEQYF
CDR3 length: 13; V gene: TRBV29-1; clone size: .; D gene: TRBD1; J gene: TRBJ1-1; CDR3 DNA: TGCAGCGTCTTGGGACAGGGGAACACTGAAGCTTTCTTT; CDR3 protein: CSVLGQGNTEAFF
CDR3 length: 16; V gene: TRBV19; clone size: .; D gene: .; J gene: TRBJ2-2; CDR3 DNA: TGTGCCAGTAGTACCCCCAGGGGAACATCAGGCGGGGAGCTGTTTTTT; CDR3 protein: CASSTPRGTSGGELFF
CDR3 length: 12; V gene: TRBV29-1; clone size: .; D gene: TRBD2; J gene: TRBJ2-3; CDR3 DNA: TGCAGCGGTGCCTCCTCTAGCGGCACGCAGTATTTT; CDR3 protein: CSGASSSGTQYF
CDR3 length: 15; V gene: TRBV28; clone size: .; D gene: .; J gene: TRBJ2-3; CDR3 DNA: TGTGCCAGCAGTTTAATATTCGGAGCCACAGATACGCAGTATTTT; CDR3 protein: CASSLIFGATDTQYF
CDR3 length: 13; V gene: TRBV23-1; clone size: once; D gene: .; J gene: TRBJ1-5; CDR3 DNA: TGCGCCAGCACCCCTGGGAGAGATCAGCCCCAGCATTTT; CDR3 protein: CASTPGRDQPQHF
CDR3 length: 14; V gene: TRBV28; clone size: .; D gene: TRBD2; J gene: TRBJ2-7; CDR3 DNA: TGTGCCAGCAGTTTGGTTAGCGGGAGCTACGAGCAGTACTTC; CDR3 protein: CASSLVSGSYEQYF
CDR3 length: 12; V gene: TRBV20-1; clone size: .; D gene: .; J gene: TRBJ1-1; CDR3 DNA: TGCAGTGCTAGTCCGTCGAACACTGAAGCTTTCTTT; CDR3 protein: CSASPSNTEAFF
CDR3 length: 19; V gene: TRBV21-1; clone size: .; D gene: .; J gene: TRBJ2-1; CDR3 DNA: TGTGCCAGCAGCAAAACCCCCAGCAGGGGGCGGCTAGCGAGGGATGAGCAGTTCTTC; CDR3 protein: CASSKTPSRGRLARDEQFF
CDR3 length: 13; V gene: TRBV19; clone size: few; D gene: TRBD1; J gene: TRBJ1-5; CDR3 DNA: TGTGCCAGTAGCCGACAGGGAGATCAGCCCCAGCATTTT; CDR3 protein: CASSRQGDQPQHF
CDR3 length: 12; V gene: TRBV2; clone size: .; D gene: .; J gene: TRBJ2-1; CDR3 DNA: TGTGCCAGCAGTAGAGGGTCTCCTGAGCAGTTCTTC; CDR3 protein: CASSRGSPEQFF
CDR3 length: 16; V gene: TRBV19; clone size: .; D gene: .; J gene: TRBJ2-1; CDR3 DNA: TGTGCCAGTAGTATCGACGTACGAGGTGCCTACAATGAGCAGTTCTTC; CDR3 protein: CASSIDVRGAYNEQFF
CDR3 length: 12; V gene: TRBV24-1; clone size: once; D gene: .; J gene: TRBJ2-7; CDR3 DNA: TGTGCCACCAGTGGTGACAGGTACGAGCAGTACTTC; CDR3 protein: CATSGDRYEQYF
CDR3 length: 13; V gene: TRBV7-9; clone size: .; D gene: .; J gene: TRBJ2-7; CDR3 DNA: TGTGCCAGCAGTCAGAGACTAGAGTCCGAGCAGTACTTC; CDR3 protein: CASSQRLESEQYF
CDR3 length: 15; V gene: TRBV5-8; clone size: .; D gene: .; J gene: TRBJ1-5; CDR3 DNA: TGTGCCAGCAGCTTGTTCCAGGGCCAGAATCAGCCCCAGCATTTT; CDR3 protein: CASSLFQGQNQPQHF
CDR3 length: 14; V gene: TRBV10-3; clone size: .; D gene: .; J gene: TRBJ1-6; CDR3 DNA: TGTGCCATCAGTGAGCCCGACACACATTCACCCCTCCACTTT; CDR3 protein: CAISEPDTHSPLHF
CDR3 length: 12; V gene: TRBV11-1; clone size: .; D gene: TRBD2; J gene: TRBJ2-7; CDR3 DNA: TGTGCCAGCAGCTCGGGGGGTTACGAGCAGTACTTC; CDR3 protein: CASSSGGYEQYF
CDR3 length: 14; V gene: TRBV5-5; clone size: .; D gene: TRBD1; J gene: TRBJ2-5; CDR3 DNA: TGTGCCAGCAGCATCGGACAGGGGGCCGAGACCCAGTACTTC; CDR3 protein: CASSIGQGAETQYF
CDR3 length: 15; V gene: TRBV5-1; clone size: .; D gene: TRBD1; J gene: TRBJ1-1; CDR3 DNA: TGCGCCAGCAGCTTGTCAGGGACAGTGAACACTGAAGCTTTCTTT; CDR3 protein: CASSLSGTVNTEAFF
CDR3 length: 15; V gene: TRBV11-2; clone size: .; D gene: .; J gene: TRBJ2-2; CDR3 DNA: TGTGCCAGCAGCTTAGATAATAGTTTCACCGGGGAGCTGTTTTTT; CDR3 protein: CASSLDNSFTGELFF
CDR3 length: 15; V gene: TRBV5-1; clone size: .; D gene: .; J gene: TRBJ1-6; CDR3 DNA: TGCGCCAGCAGCGGAGGTCTTGGCGATAATTCACCCCTCCACTTT; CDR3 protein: CASSGGLGDNSPLHF
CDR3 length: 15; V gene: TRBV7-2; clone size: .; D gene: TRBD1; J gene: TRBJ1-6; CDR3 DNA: TGTGCCAGCAGCATCTACAGGGGCGGCAATTCACCCCTCCACTTT; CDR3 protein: CASSIYRGGNSPLHF
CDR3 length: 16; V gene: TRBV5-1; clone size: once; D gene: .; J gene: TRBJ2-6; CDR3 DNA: TGCGCCAGCAGCGGAACTCAGGGGGGCGGGGCCAACGTCCTGACTTTC; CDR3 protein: CASSGTQGGGANVLTF
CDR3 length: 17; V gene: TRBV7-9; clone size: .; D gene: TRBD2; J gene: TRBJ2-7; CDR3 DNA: TGTGCCAGCAGACCCGGGACTAGCGGGAGGGCCTCCTACGAGCAGTACTTC; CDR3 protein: CASRPGTSGRASYEQYF
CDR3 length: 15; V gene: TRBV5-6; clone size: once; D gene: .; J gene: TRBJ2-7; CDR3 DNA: TGTGCCAGCAGCTTGATGTGGGAGGCTACCTACGAGCAGTACTTC; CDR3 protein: CASSLMWEATYEQYF
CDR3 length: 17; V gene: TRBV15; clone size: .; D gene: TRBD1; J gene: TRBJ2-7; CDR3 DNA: TGTGCCACCAGCAGACCCCGGGACAGGGCCAACCTCTACGAGCAGTACTTC; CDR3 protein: CATSRPRDRANLYEQYF
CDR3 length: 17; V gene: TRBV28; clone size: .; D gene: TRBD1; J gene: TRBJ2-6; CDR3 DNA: TGTGCCAGCAGCGTACAGGGGGCGGGGACTGGGGCCAACGTCCTGACTTTC; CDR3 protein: CASSVQGAGTGANVLTF
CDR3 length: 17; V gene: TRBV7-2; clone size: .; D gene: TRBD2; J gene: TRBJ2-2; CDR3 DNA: TGTGCCAGCAGCCGCTTGCGGACTAGCGGGGGCACCGGGGAGCTGTTTTTT; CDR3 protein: CASSRLRTSGGTGELFF
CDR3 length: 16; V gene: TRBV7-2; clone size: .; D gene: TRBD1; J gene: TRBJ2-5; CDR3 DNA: TGTGCCAGCAGCTTAGCGCTGGGACAGGGGATGAGCACCCAGTACTTC; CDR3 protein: CASSLALGQGMSTQYF
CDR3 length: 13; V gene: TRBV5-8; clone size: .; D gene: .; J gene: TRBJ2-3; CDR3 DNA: TGTGCCAGCAGCTTGGGGAGGGAAGATACGCAGTATTTT; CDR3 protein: CASSLGREDTQYF
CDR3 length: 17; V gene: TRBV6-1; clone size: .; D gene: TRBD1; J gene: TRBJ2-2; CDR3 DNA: TGTGCCAGCAGTGGGGGTTGGGCAGGGGGCACCACCGGGGAGCTGTTTTTT; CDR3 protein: CASSGGWAGGTTGELFF
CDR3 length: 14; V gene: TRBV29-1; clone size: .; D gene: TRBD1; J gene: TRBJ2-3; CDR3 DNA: TGCAGCGTTCCTCCGGGACAGGGCACAGATACGCAGTATTTT; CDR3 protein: CSVPPGQGTDTQYF
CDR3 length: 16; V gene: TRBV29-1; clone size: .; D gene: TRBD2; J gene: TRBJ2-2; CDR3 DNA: TGCAGCGTTGAAGGCCGGGGGACTATCATCCCCGGGGAGCTGTTTTTT; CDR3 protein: CSVEGRGTIIPGELFF
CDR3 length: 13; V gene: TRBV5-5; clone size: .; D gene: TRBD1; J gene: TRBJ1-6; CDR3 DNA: TGTGCCAGCAGGGACAGGGTGGGATCACCCCTCCACTTT; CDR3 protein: CASRDRVGSPLHF
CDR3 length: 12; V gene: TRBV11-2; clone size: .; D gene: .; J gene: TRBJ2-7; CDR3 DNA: TGTGCCAGCAGCTTAGTGACATACGAGCAGTACTTC; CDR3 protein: CASSLVTYEQYF
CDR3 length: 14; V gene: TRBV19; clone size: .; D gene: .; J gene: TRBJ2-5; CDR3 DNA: TGTGCCAGTAGCACAATCACTAGCAGGGAGACCCAGTACTTC; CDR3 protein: CASSTITSRETQYF